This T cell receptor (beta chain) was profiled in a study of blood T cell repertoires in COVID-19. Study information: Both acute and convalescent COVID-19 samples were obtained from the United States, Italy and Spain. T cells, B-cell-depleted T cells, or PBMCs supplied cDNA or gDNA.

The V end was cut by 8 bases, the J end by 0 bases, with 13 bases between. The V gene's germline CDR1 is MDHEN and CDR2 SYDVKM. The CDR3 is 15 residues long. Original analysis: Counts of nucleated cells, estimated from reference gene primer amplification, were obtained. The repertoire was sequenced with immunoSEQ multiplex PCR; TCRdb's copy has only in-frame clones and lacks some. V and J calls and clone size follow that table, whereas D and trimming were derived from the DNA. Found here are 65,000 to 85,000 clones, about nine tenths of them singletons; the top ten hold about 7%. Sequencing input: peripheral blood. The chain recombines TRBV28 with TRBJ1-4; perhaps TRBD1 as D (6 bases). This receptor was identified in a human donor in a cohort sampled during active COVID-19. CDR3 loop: CASFSKGATNEKLFF. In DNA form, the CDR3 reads TGTGCCAGCTTCTCGAAGGGGGCAACTAATGAAAAACTGTTTTTT.